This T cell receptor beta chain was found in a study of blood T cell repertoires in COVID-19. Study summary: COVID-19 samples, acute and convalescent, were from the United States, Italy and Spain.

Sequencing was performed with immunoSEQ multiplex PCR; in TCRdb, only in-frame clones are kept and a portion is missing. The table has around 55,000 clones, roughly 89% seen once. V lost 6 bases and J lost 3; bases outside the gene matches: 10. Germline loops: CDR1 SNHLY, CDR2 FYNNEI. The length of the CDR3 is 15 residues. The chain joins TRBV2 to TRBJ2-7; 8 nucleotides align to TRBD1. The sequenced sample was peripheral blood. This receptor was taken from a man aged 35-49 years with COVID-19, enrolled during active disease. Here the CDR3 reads CASRADRGESYEQYF. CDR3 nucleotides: TGTGCCAGCAGAGCCGACAGGGGTGAGAGCTACGAGCAGTACTTC.